The clone carrying this T cell receptor (beta chain) is deemed medium-sized. These data are taken from a study of HIV-infected patients and healthy controls. Germline V CDR1 and CDR2: MGHRA, YSYEKL. CDR3 size: 14 residues. V lost 4 bases, J lost 5 bases, and 14 bases lay in between. No cell fractionation was done, so the repertoire covers all unsorted peripheral blood T cells. Around 450 ng RNA was reverse transcribed with alpha and beta constant-region primers. Alpha and beta chain libraries were made separately by chain-specific third strand synthesis with multiplexing indices. Each CDR3 protein gets one entry after TCRdb re-called the 5' RACE reads with MiXCR. The sample lists 18,000 or so distinct CDR3 sequences, approximately 12% occurring once.

This sequence originates from an adult in good health. The chain recombines TRBV4-1 with TRBJ1-1; D perhaps matches TRBD1 (5 bases). Specimen: blood. This CDR3 is CASSLGPGRTEAFF. As DNA, the CDR3 is TGCGCCAGCAGCCTGGGACCGGGGAGAACTGAAGCTTTCTTT.